This note documents a single T cell receptor (beta chain) sequence. The antigen remains unidentified. The record originates from a study of cytomegalovirus exposure and HLA in healthy donors. Study outcomes and limitations: The authors assumed roughly uniform sequencing depth across donors for presence/absence analyses.

The PCR made use of 60 Vbeta and 13 Jbeta primers. The data were produced by immunoSEQ multiplex PCR, yet TCRdb's version contains in-frame clones alone and is incomplete. This sample's table has about 120,000 clones. This CDR3 has 13 residues. V lost 8 bases and J lost 8, with 15 bases in between. CDR1 is ENHRY and CDR2 is SYGVKD in the germline V gene. This receptor was obtained from a man between 18 and 29 years old in good health and CMV-seronegative. The gene calls are TRBV10-3 and TRBJ1-4; TRBD1 is a possible D gene (5 bases). Sequenced: PBMCs. The CDR3 reads CAIRGYSDEKLFF. Written as DNA, the CDR3 is TGTGCCATCCGGGGGTACAGTGACGAAAAACTGTTTTTT.